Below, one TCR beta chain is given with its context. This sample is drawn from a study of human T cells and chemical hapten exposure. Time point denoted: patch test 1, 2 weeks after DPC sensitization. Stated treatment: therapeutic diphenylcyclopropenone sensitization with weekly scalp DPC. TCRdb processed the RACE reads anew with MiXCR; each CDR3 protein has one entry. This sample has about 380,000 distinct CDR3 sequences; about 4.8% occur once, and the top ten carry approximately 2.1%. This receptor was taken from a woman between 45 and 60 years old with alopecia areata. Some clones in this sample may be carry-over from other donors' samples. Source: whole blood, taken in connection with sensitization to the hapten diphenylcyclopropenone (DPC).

CDR3 amino acids: CASSLSGTMNTEAFF. The CDR3 DNA sequence: TGTGCCAGCAGCTTGTCAGGGACGATGAACACTGAAGCTTTCTTT. The chain combines TRBV5-6 with TRBJ1-1, with D tentatively TRBD1 (5 bases). The germline gives CDR1 SGHDT, CDR2 YYEEEE. The V end lost 1 base, the J end lost 0 bases, and 10 bases lay between the germline ends. The CDR3 has 15 residues.